This entry is about one T cell receptor (beta chain). The PCR was carried out with 60 Vbeta primers and 13 Jbeta primers. Clones were sequenced by immunoSEQ multiplex PCR, and TCRdb holds only the in-frame ones, with some missing. This repertoire shows 150,000 or so clones, roughly 87% found once; its top ten account for about 5.6%. The V end was cut by 2 bases, the J end by 4 bases, with 11 bases between. The CDR3 is 14 residues long. Germline V gene lookup returns CDR1 SEHNR and CDR2 FQNEAQ (reference sequence). This sample was included in a study of cytomegalovirus exposure and HLA in healthy donors.

The TCR comes from a man aged 25 to 45 in good health and CMV-seropositive. Sample: PBMCs. The chain uses TRBV7-9 and TRBJ1-1; D might be TRBD1 (6 bases). This chain's CDR3 is CASSLLGAGTEAFF. In DNA form, the CDR3 reads TGTGCCAGCAGCTTATTGGGGGCGGGCACTGAAGCTTTCTTT.